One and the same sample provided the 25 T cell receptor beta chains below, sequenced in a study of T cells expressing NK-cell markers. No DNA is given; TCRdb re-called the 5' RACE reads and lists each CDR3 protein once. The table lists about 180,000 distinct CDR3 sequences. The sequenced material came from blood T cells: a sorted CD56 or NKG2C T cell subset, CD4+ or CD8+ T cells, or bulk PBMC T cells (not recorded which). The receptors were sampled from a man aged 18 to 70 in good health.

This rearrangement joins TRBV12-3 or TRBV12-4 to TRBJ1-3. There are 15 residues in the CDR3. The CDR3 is CASRAIRRSGNTIYF.

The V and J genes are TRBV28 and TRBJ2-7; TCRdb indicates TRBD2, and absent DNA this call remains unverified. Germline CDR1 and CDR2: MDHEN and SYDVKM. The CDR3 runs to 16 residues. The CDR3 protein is CASRWGLAGGDYEQYF.

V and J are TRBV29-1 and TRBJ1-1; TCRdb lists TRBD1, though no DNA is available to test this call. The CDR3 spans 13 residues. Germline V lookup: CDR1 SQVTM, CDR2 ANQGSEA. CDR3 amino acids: CSVEGDRNTEAFF.

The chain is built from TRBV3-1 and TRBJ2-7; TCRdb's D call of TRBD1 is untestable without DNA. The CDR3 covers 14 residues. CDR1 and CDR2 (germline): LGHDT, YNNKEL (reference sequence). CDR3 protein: CASSGAEISYEQYF.

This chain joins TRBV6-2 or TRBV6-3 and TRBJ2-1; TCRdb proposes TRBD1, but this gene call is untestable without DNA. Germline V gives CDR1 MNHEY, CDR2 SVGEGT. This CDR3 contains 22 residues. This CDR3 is CASSYISRAALSSTSPYNEQFF.

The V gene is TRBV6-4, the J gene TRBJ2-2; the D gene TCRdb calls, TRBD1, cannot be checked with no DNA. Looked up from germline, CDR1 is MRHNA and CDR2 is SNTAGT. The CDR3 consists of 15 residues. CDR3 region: CASSEEAGATGELFF.

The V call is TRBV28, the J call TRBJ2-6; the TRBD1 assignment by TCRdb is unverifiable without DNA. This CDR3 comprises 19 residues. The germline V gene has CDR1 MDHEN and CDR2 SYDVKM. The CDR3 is CASSLYVTPTGTGANVLTF. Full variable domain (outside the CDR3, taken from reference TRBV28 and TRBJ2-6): DVKVTQSSRYLVKRTGEKVFLECVQDMDHENMFWYRQDPGLGLRLIYFSYDVKMKEKGDIPEGYSVSREKKERFSLILESASTNQTSMYLCASSLYVTPTGTGANVLTFGAGSRLTVL.

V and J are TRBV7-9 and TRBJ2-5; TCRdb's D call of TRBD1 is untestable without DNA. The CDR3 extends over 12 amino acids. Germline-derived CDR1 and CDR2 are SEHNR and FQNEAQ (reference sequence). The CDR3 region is CASTTGDETQYF.

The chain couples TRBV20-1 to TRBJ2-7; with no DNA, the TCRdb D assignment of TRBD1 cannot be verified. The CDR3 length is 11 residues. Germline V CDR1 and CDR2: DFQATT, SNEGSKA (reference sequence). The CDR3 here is CSAMAGWEQYF.

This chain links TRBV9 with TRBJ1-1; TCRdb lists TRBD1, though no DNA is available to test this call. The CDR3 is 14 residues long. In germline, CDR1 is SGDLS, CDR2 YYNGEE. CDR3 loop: CASSSGVLNTEAFF.

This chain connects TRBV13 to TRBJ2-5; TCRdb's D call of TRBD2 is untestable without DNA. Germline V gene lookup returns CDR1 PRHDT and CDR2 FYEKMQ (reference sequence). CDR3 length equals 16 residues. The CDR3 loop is CASSLGVADLQETQYF.

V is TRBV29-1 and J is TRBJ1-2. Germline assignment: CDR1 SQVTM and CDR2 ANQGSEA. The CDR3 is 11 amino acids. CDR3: CSVGVGYGYTF.

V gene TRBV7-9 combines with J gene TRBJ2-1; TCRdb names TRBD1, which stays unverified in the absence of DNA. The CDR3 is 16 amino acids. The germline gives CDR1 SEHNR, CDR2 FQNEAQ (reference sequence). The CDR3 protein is CASSLEDWGQGNEQFF.

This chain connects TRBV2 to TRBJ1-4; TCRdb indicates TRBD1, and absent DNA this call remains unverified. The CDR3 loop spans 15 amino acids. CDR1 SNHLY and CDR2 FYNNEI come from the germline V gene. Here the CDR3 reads CASSGWTGFNEKLFF.

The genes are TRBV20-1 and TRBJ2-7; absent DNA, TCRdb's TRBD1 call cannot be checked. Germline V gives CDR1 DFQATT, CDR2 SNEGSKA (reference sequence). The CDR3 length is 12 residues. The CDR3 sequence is CSARGTGDEQYF.

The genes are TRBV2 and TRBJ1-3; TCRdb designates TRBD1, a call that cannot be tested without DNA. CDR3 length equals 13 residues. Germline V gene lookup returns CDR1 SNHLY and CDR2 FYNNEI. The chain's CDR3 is CASSGGHQNTIYF.

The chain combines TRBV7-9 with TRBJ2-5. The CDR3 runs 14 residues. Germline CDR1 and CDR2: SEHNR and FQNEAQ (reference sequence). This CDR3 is CASSFVIMGETQYF.

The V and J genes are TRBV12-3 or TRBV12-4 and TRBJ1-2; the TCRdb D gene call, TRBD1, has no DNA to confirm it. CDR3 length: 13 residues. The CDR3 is CASVFIGGLGLTF.

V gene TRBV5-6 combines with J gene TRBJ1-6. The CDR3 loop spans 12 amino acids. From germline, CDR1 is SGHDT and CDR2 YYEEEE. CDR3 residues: CASSLVGSPLHF.

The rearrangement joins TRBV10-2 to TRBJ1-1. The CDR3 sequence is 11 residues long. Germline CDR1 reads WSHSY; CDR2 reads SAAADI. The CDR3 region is CASGQTSEAFF.

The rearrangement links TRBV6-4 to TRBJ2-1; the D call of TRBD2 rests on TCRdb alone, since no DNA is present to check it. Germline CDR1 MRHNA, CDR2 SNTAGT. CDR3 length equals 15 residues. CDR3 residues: CASSDRAGSYNEQFF.

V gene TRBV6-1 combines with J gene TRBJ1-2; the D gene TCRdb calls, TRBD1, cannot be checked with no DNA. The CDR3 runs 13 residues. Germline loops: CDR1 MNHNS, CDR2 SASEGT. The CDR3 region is CAIPKEGARGYTF.

CDR3 amino acids: CASSVTGGPIPYEQYF. V gene TRBV9 combines with J gene TRBJ2-7; TCRdb lists TRBD1, though no DNA is available to test this call. Looked up from germline, CDR1 is SGDLS and CDR2 is YYNGEE. The length of the CDR3 is 16 residues.

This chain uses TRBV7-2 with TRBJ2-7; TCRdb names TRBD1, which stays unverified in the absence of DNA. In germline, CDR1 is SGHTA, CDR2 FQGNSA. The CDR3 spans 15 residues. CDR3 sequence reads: CASSLVGHPSYEQYF.

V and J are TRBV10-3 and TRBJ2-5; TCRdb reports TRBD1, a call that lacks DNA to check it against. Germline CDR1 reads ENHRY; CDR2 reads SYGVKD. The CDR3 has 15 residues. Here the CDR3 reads CAIRDQDRGRETQYF.